This T cell receptor beta chain was documented in a study of blood T cell repertoires in COVID-19. This clone was observed a handful of times. The table came from immunoSEQ multiplex PCR; TCRdb's copy has only in-frame clones and leaves some out. The repertoire holds around 130,000 clones, with almost 85% as singletons. With 1 base clipped from V and 4 bases from J, the junction kept 4 bases outside the gene matches. Germline V gene sequence: CDR1 LGHDT, CDR2 YNNKEL (reference sequence). There are 15 residues in the CDR3. Sequenced input: peripheral blood. The sequence came from a man in his sixties with acute or convalescent COVID-19. V gene TRBV3-1 (or the pseudogene TRBV3-2) combines with J gene TRBJ1-1; TRBD1 aligns across 9 bases. CDR3 sequence: CASSQGTGVATEAFF. The CDR3 DNA sequence: TGTGCCAGCAGCCAAGGGACAGGGGTGGCCACTGAAGCTTTCTTT.